The rows below give T cell receptor beta chains drawn from one sample of a study of cytomegalovirus exposure and HLA in healthy donors. The table came from immunoSEQ multiplex PCR; TCRdb's copy has only in-frame clones and leaves some out. The specimen's table records some 76,000 clones. The sequenced sample was PBMCs. The receptors stem from a female donor in good health and CMV-seropositive. CDR3s include the opening cysteine and the closing phenylalanine or tryptophan. The order of the fields is D gene, V gene, J gene, CDR3 DNA, CDR3 protein. A D gene is named only where the DNA matches it firmly.

>.|TRBV28|TRBJ1-3
TGTGCCAGCATCGAAACCGGGAGCTCTGGAAACACCATATATTTT
CASIETGSSGNTIYF
>.|TRBV4-3|TRBJ2-7
TGCGCCAGCAGCCAAGATCGCGCCCCCCGGGGGTCTTACGAGCAGTACTTC
CASSQDRAPRGSYEQYF
>.|TRBV28|TRBJ2-7
TGTGCCAGCAACACAGGGTTCGAGGTGGGGTACTTC
CASNTGFEVGYF
>TRBD1|TRBV28|TRBJ1-4
TGTGCCAGCACGTTGGGGACAGGGGATGAAAAACTGTTTTTT
CASTLGTGDEKLFF
>TRBD1|TRBV28|TRBJ1-1
TGTGCCAGCAGGGCAGGGGGCACTGAAGCTTTCTTT
CASRAGGTEAFF
>.|TRBV5-6|TRBJ1-1
TGTGCCAGCAGCTTGGGACATTCCGGCACTGAAGCTTTCTTT
CASSLGHSGTEAFF
>TRBD2|TRBV6-6|TRBJ2-2
TGTGCCAGCACCTGGACTAGCGGGAACACCGGGGAGCTGTTTTTT
CASTWTSGNTGELFF
>.|TRBV7-2|TRBJ2-3
TGTGCCAGCAGCGGACAGATCACAGATACGCAGTATTTT
CASSGQITDTQYF
>.|TRBV9|TRBJ2-5
TGTGCCAGCAGCGTAGGAGTAGCCAAAGAGACCCAGTACTTC
CASSVGVAKETQYF
>TRBD2|TRBV6-5|TRBJ2-5
TGTGCCAGCAGTTGGGGGGGGACCCAGTACTTC
CASSWGGTQYF
>.|TRBV5-6|TRBJ2-1
TGTGCCAGCAGCTTGGGCGTAGGGGGAGCAAGATTGCCGTTCTTC
CASSLGVGGARLPFF
>.|TRBV9|TRBJ1-1
TGTGCCAGCAGCGCCTTTTCTAGTAACCTGAACACTGAAGCTTTCTTT
CASSAFSSNLNTEAFF
>TRBD2|TRBV6-5|TRBJ2-1
TGTGCCAGCAGCCGAGCGGGAGGGACTGGTGAGCAGTTCTTC
CASSRAGGTGEQFF
>.|TRBV11-2|TRBJ2-1
TGTGCCAGCAGCCATTCCAATGAGCAGTTCTTC
CASSHSNEQFF
>TRBD2|TRBV6-5|TRBJ2-3
TGTGCCAGCAGTTACTCCCTAGCGGGGGGCACAGATACGCAGTATTTT
CASSYSLAGGTDTQYF
>.|TRBV7-9|TRBJ2-3
TGTGCCAGCAGCTTTGGGCTTGGTGATACGCAGTATTTT
CASSFGLGDTQYF
>TRBD2|TRBV27|TRBJ2-7
TGTGCCAGCAGTTTGGGCCCTAGCGGGAGAAACGAGCAGTACTTC
CASSLGPSGRNEQYF
>.|TRBV5-8|TRBJ2-1
TGTGCCAGCAGCCAATTTTCTAGCGTCTCCTACAATGAGCAGTTCTTC
CASSQFSSVSYNEQFF
>TRBD1|TRBV29-1|TRBJ2-2
TGCAGCGTCGTGGTACAGGGGAACGGGGAGCTGTTTTTT
CSVVVQGNGELFF
>TRBD2|TRBV7-6|TRBJ2-1
TGTGCCAGCAGCTTATCTGGCGGGAGAAGTACCGGCAATGAGCAGTTCTTC
CASSLSGGRSTGNEQFF
>.|TRBV6-5|TRBJ1-2
TGTGCCAGCAGTTACTCGGGTCAGGGGACCTATGGCTACACCTTC
CASSYSGQGTYGYTF
>TRBD2|TRBV7-2|TRBJ2-1
TGTGCCAGCAGCTTAGGGGGGACTAGCGCGTTGCAGTTCTTC
CASSLGGTSALQFF
>.|TRBV6-5|TRBJ1-2
TGTGCCAGCAGTTGGGACTCGACGGATTATGGTGGCTACACCTTC
CASSWDSTDYGGYTF
>TRBD2|TRBV5-8|TRBJ2-1
TGTGCCAGCAGCTTAGCTAGCGGGGCCGACAATGAGCAGTTCTTC
CASSLASGADNEQFF
>.|TRBV7-8|TRBJ2-7
TGTGCCAGCACCGACTGGCACGGGAGCTACGAGCAGTACTTC
CASTDWHGSYEQYF
>.|TRBV30|TRBJ2-3
TGTGCCTGGAGGGAAACAGGGTCGAGCACAGATACGCAGTATTTT
CAWRETGSSTDTQYF
>TRBD1|TRBV7-2|TRBJ2-5
TGTGCCAGCAGCCCCTCCGGGACAGGGGGCAGAGAGACCCAGTACTTC
CASSPSGTGGRETQYF
>.|TRBV5-4|TRBJ1-1
TGTGCCAGCAGCTTCCGGGGGGGCACTGAAGCTTTCTTT
CASSFRGGTEAFF
>TRBD1|TRBV30|TRBJ1-2
TGTGCCTGGAGTTCAGGGGGATATGGCTACACCTTC
CAWSSGGYGYTF
>.|TRBV6-5|TRBJ2-6
TGTGCCAGCAGTAAAACAGGCTCGGGGGCCAACGTCCTGACTTTC
CASSKTGSGANVLTF
>TRBD1|TRBV7-9|TRBJ1-2
TGTGCCAGCAGTACCGGGACAGGCCCTGGCTACACCTTC
CASSTGTGPGYTF
>.|TRBV12-5|TRBJ2-3
TGTGCTAGTGTCTCAGCAGATACGCAGTATTTT
CASVSADTQYF
>.|TRBV10-3|TRBJ2-3
TGTGCCATCAGCGTCAGTAACACAGATACGCAGTATTTT
CAISVSNTDTQYF
>TRBD1|TRBV30|TRBJ1-3
TGTGCCTGGAGCGCCGGGACAGGGAACACCATATATTTT
CAWSAGTGNTIYF
>.|TRBV6-6|TRBJ2-7
TGTGCCAGCAGTTACATACAGGGCGCTTACGAGCAGTACTTC
CASSYIQGAYEQYF
>.|TRBV10-3|TRBJ1-2
TGTGCCATCAGTGAGAACGGGGACTATGGCTACACCTTC
CAISENGDYGYTF
>.|TRBV5-6|TRBJ1-2
TGTGCCAGCAGCTGGTGGGGGGTATTGTATGGCTACACCTTC
CASSWWGVLYGYTF
>.|TRBV5-6|TRBJ1-2
TGTGCCAGCAGCTTGGGGGGAGTAGGCCTGGACTATGGCTACACCTTC
CASSLGGVGLDYGYTF
>.|TRBV5-6|TRBJ2-3
TGTGCCAGCAGCCCGCTGGGGGGTAGCACAGATACGCAGTATTTT
CASSPLGGSTDTQYF
>TRBD1|TRBV4-1|TRBJ1-2
TGCGCCAGCAGCCTTCAGGACAGGGAAGAAACTAACTATGGCTACACCTTC
CASSLQDREETNYGYTF